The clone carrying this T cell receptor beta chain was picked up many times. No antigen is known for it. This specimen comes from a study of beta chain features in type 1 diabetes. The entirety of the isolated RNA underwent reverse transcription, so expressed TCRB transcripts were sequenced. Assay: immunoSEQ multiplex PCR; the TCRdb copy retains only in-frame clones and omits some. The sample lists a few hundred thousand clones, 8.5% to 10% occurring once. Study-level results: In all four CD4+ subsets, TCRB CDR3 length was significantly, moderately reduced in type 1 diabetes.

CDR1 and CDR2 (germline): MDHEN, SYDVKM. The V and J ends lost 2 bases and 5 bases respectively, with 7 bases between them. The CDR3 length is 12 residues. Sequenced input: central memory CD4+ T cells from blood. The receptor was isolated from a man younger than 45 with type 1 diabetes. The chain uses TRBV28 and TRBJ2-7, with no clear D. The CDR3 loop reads CASSLDQHEQYF. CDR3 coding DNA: TGTGCCAGCAGTTTAGACCAGCACGAGCAGTACTTC.